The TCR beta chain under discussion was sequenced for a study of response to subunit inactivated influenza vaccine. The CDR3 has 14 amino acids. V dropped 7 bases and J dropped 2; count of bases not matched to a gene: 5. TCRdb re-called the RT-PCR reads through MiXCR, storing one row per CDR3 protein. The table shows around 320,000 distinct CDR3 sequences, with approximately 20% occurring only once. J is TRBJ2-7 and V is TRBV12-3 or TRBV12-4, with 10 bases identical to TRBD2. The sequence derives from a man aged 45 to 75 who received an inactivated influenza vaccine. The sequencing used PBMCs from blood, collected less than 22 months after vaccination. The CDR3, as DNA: TGTGCCAGCACCGGGACTAGCGAGGCCTACGAGCAGTACTTC. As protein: CASTGTSEAYEQYF.